Below are 15 T cell receptor beta chains sequenced from a single sample in a study of shared clonotypes between healthy human individuals. CD45RO-negative, CCR7-positively selected cells formed the naive CD8 fraction, excluding terminally differentiated effector memory CD45RA+ cells. TCRdb's copy holds only in-frame clones and misses some; the assay was immunoSEQ multiplex PCR. The table has roughly 770,000 clones, approximately 96% seen once. Sample: naive CD8+ T cells sorted from blood. These receptors originate from a man aged 30 to 39 in good health.

This rearrangement joins TRBV21-1 to TRBJ2-7; TRBD1, the table's D call, lacks a check against the DNA. TRBV21-1 has pseudogene status. The CDR3 totals 16 residues. The CDR3 bases are TGTGCCAGCAGCAGGGCATGCGGGACAGGGACCTACGAGCAGTACTTC. Protein product: CASSRACGTGTYEQYF.

CDR3: CASSLGQGLSYEQYF. The CDR3 nucleotides are TGTGCCAGCAGCTTGGGACAGGGACTTTCCTACGAGCAGTACTTC. J is TRBJ2-7 and V is TRBV5-8, with a weak D call TRBD1 (7 bases). The V gene's germline CDR1 is SGHTS and CDR2 YDEGEE. V shed 0 bases and J shed 1 base, with 11 bases lying between them. The CDR3 extends over 15 amino acids.

The rearrangement uses TRBV7-3 and TRBJ2-1; D not resolved. CDR3 length equals 13 residues. The V gene lost 1 base and the J gene lost 6 bases, with 7 bases spanning the gap. CDR1 is SGHTA and CDR2 is FQGTGA in the germline V gene. The CDR3 reads CASSLSRINEQFF. The CDR3 bases are TGTGCCAGCAGCTTAAGTAGGATCAATGAGCAGTTCTTC.

The chain uses TRBV13 and TRBJ1-5, with D hard to call. Germline lookup yields CDR1 PRHDT and CDR2 FYEKMQ (reference sequence). V lost 0 bases and J lost 0, with 9 bases in between. This CDR3 contains 16 residues. CDR3 in DNA: TGTGCCAGCAGCTTAGGCACCGGTTATAGCAATCAGCCCCAGCATTTT. It translates to CASSLGTGYSNQPQHF. Variable domain in full (rest from reference TRBV13 and TRBJ1-5): AAGVIQSPRHLIKEKRETATLKCYPIPRHDTVYWYQQGPGQDPQFLISFYEKMQSDKGSIPDRFSAQQFSDYHSELNMSSLELGDSALYFCASSLGTGYSNQPQHFGDGTRLSIL.

The chain recombines TRBV2 with TRBJ2-1; 7 bases match TRBD2. V lost 8 bases and J lost 3; bases outside the gene matches: 7. The CDR3 has 14 amino acids. Germline-derived CDR1 and CDR2 are SNHLY and FYNNEI. The CDR3 nucleotides are TGTGCCAGCCTAAGCGGGAACAACTACAATGAGCAGTTCTTC. It codes for CASLSGNNYNEQFF. Filled out from reference TRBV2 and TRBJ2-1, the complete variable domain reads EPEVTQTPSHQVTQMGQEVILRCVPISNHLYFYWYRQILGQKVEFLVSFYNNEISEKSEIFDDQFSVERPDGSNFTLKIRSTKLEDSAMYFCASLSGNNYNEQFFGPGTRLTVL.

This chain connects TRBV7-2 to TRBJ1-1, with TRBD1 matching over 7 bases. V trimming: 1 base; J trimming: 5 bases; junction bases outside the gene matches: 7. From germline, CDR1 is SGHTA and CDR2 FQGNSA. The CDR3 loop spans 15 amino acids. CDR3 in amino acids: CASSLGWDSGTEAFF. CDR3 DNA: TGTGCCAGCAGCTTAGGCTGGGACAGCGGGACTGAAGCTTTCTTT.

This chain connects TRBV29-1 to TRBJ2-5; maybe TRBD1 (5 bases). The CDR3 runs 14 residues. The ends were cut back, 5 bases at V and 2 bases at J, with 15 bases in the middle. CDR1 and CDR2 from the germline V gene are SQVTM and ANQGSEA. CDR3 sequence: CSVWAGLGQETQYF. CDR3 coding DNA: TGCAGCGTTTGGGCAGGGCTTGGGCAAGAGACCCAGTACTTC.

This rearrangement joins TRBV29-1 to TRBJ1-1, with TRBD1 matching over 7 bases. Trimming took 6 bases from V and 1 from J; bases not matched to a gene: 5. Germline CDR1 and CDR2: SQVTM and ANQGSEA. This CDR3 is 13 amino acids long. The CDR3 spells CSVRNRGNTEAFF. CDR3 nucleotides: TGCAGCGTCAGAAACAGGGGGAACACTGAAGCTTTCTTT.

The CDR3 sequence: CATSGGRREQFF. The CDR3 nucleotides are TGTGCCACCAGCGGGGGTCGGCGTGAGCAGTTCTTC. The chain recombines TRBV15 with TRBJ2-1; D tentatively reads TRBD1 or TRBD2 (5 bases each). The length of the CDR3 is 12 residues. Trimming removed 5 bases from V and 9 bases from J, with 11 bases in between. Germline lookup yields CDR1 LNHNV and CDR2 YYDKDF (reference sequence).

Worth noting for this clone: This CDR3 is also generated by other DNA sequences in the sample. This chain links TRBV30 with TRBJ2-3; the match to TRBD2 covers 7 bases. V trimming: 1 base; J trimming: 0 bases; junction bases outside the gene matches: 1. The CDR3 extends over 14 amino acids. Germline assignment: CDR1 GTSNPN and CDR2 SVGIG (reference sequence). CDR3 loop: CAWSGSGSTDTQYF. The DNA for the CDR3 is TGTGCCTGGAGTGGTAGCGGGAGCACAGATACGCAGTATTTT.

This rearrangement joins TRBV7-9 to TRBJ1-2; D unresolved. V lost 0 bases and J 4 bases, leaving 12 bases between the germline ends. The CDR3 runs to 15 residues. From germline, CDR1 is SEHNR and CDR2 FQNEAQ (reference sequence). In DNA, the CDR3 is TGTGCCAGCAGCTTAGCAGCAAAGGACCTCTATGGCTACACCTTC. The encoded protein is CASSLAAKDLYGYTF. The entire variable domain, with the rest obtained from reference TRBV7-9 and TRBJ1-2, is as follows: DTGVSQNPRHKITKRGQNVTFRCDPISEHNRLYWYRQTLGQGPEFLTYFQNEAQLEKSRLLSDRFSAERPKGSFSTLEIQRTEQGDSAMYLCASSLAAKDLYGYTFGSGTRLTVV.

The chain links TRBV13 to TRBJ2-7; 12 nucleotides line up with TRBD2. Germline assignment: CDR1 PRHDT and CDR2 FYEKMQ (reference sequence). The CDR3 extends over 16 amino acids. V trimming: 5 bases; J trimming: 4 bases; junction bases outside the gene matches: 9. The CDR3 DNA sequence: TGTGCCAGCAGCAGACTAGCGGGAGCCTCACGTTACGAGCAGTACTTC. The encoded protein is CASSRLAGASRYEQYF.

The chain uses TRBV6-5 and TRBJ2-3; the match to TRBD2 covers 8 bases. V was clipped by 4 bases and J by 7 bases; unmatched bases: 7. Germline V gene sequence: CDR1 MNHEY, CDR2 SVGAGI. The CDR3 length is 14 residues. DNA of the CDR3: TGTGCCAGCAGTTCTAGCGGGTGGGGTAATACGCAGTATTTT. Translating it yields CASSSSGWGNTQYF.

This chain joins TRBV7-2 and TRBJ2-5, with no clear D. Per the germline V gene, CDR1 is SGHTA and CDR2 is FQGNSA. This CDR3 comprises 12 residues. Trimming shortened V by 4 bases and J by 3 bases, and 6 bases separated the two germline ends. CDR3 nucleotides: TGTGCCAGCAGCTCTCAGGAAGAGACCCAGTACTTC. This codes for CASSSQEETQYF. Based on the CDR3 plus reference TRBV7-2 and TRBJ2-5, the full variable domain is GAGVSQSPSNKVTEKGKDVELRCDPISGHTALYWYRQSLGQGLEFLIYFQGNSAPDKSGLPSDRFSAERTGGSVSTLTIQRTQQEDSAVYLCASSSQEETQYFGPGTRLLVL.

V gene TRBV9 combines with J gene TRBJ2-2; 16 positions match TRBD2. CDR1 and CDR2 (germline): SGDLS, YYNGEE. V lost 4 bases to trimming and J lost 3 bases; unmatched junction nucleotides: 6. The CDR3 spans 18 residues. The chain's CDR3 is CASSTGTSGRDDTGELFF. The CDR3 bases are TGTGCCAGCAGCACCGGGACTAGCGGGAGGGATGACACCGGGGAGCTGTTTTTT.